Listed here is a single T cell receptor (beta chain). Its matching antigen is unknown. The entry originates in a study of blood T cells in healthy people across ages. The CDR3 spans 14 residues. The germline V and J ends were trimmed by 3 bases and 0 bases, with 11 bases remaining between them. Germline-derived CDR1 and CDR2 are DFQATT and SNEGSKA (reference sequence). The study's findings and limits: Investigators viewed diversity estimates from one million T cells as underestimates, the study reported. Unsorted PBMCs prevented conclusive naive versus antigen-experienced comparison. Shifts in expanded clonotypes may have been confounded by donor CMV status, which was unknown.

Then a second PCR, running about 6 to 11 cycles, was carried out with a sample-barcoded 5' primer and a J-beta primer mix. A template-switch adaptor with 12 random nucleotides tagged each cDNA molecule. Each CDR3 protein gets one entry after TCRdb re-called the 5' RACE reads with MiXCR. The profile shows approximately 1,000,000 distinct CDR3 sequences, roughly two fifths of them singletons. The sequenced sample was blood. The source is a man younger than 30 in good health. This sequence joins TRBV20-1 and TRBJ1-1; D is unclear. The CDR3 bases are TGCAGTGCTAGTCGCGGGAACATGAACACTGAAGCTTTCTTT. Its translation is CSASRGNMNTEAFF.